This note documents a single T cell receptor beta chain sequence. Its antigen is undetermined. This sample was included in a study of cytomegalovirus exposure and HLA in healthy donors. Overall study: In an early release, HLA-typed donors contributed roughly 85 million unique TCR sequences.

It was with 60 Vbeta and 13 Jbeta primers that the PCR ran. As originally analysed: A later analysis tallied about 80 million unique TCR beta chains, around 10 million of them shared. Measured with immunoSEQ multiplex PCR; TCRdb has only the in-frame clones, and not every one. V and J calls and clone size follow that table, whereas D and trimming were derived from the DNA. The sample has under 200,000 clones, more than 80% seen once. Whole-study findings and limits: Prior analysis indicated that the majority of TCR beta V segments exhibited productivity approximately 90% or approximately 30% of the time. Reported results showed that the classifier diagnosed cytomegalovirus status with high specificity and sensitivity.

The sample comprised PBMCs. This TCR was recovered from a woman between 18 and 29 years old in good health and CMV-seronegative.

CDR3: CASSFPPGTSGRATKSTDTQYF. The CDR3 coding sequence is TGTGCCAGCAGTTTCCCCCCAGGGACTAGCGGGAGGGCCACGAAGAGCACAGATACGCAGTATTTT. The J gene is TRBJ2-3, the V gene TRBV28; 16 positions agree with TRBD2. Germline lookup yields CDR1 MDHEN and CDR2 SYDVKM. Unmatched junction bases numbered 15, after V lost 3 bases and J lost 0 bases. This CDR3 has 22 residues.